The T cell receptor beta chain under discussion was sequenced for a study of PD-1 blockade in classical Hodgkin lymphoma. V gave up 2 bases and J gave up 3 bases, with 14 bases separating them. There are 16 residues in the CDR3. CDR1 SGHRS and CDR2 YFSETQ come from the germline V gene. Profiling relied on immunoSEQ multiplex PCR, and the TCRdb table lists in-frame clones only, not all of them. The sample records about 21,000 clones, 68% being singletons. This clone was picked up a small number of times. Each and every patient relapsed after autologous stem cell transplantation, and patients got differing brentuximab vedotin exposure.

This receptor was obtained from a human donor with classical Hodgkin lymphoma. Sequenced here: peripheral blood mononuclear cells (PBMCs), sampled at baseline. The genes are TRBV5-1 and TRBJ1-4; the D is unclear. CDR3 in DNA: TGCGCCAGCAGCTTTGGCACCAGCCAGGCTAATGAAAAACTGTTTTTT. Protein: CASSFGTSQANEKLFF.